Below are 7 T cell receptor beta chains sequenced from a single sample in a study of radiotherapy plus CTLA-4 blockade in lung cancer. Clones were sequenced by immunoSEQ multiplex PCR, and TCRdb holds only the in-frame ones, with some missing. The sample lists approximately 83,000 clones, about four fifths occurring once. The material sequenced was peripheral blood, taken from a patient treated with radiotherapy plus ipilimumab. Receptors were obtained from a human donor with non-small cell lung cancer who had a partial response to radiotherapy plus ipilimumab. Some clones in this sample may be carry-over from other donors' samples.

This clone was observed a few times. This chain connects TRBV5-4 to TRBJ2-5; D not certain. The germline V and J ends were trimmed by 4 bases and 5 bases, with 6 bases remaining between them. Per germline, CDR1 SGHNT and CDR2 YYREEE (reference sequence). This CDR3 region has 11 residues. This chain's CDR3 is CASSQLETQYF. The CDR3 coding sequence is TGTGCCAGCAGCCAACTTGAGACCCAGTACTTC.

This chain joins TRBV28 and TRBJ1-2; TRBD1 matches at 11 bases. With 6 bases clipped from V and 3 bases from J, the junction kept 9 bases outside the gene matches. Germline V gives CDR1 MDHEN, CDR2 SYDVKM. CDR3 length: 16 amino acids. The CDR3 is CASSPIRTGGYYGYTF. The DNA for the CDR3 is TGTGCCAGCAGCCCAATTCGGACAGGGGGCTACTATGGCTACACCTTC.

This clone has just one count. Written as DNA, the CDR3 is TGTGCCAGCAGCTTAGGCTTGTCTAGGGGGAACCAAGAGACCCAGTACTTC. The encoded protein is CASSLGLSRGNQETQYF. The V gene is TRBV7-9, the J gene TRBJ2-5; D possibly corresponds to TRBD1 (6 bases). V was clipped by 1 base and J by 0 bases, with 15 bases between them. Looked up from germline, CDR1 is SEHNR and CDR2 is FQNEAQ (reference sequence). The CDR3 has 17 residues.

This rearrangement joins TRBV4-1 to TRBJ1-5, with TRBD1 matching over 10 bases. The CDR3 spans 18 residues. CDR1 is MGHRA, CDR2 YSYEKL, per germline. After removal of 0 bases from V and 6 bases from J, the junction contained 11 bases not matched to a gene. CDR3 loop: CASSQDLTGTGVFQPQHF. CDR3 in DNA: TGCGCCAGCAGCCAAGATCTAACCGGGACAGGGGTTTTTCAGCCCCAGCATTTT.

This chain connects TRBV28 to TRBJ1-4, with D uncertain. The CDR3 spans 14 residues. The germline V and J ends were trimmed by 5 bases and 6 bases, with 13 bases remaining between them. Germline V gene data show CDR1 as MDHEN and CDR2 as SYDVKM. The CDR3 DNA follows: TGTGCCAGCAGTATGGCGGGCCGGGATGAAAAACTGTTTTTT. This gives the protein CASSMAGRDEKLFF.

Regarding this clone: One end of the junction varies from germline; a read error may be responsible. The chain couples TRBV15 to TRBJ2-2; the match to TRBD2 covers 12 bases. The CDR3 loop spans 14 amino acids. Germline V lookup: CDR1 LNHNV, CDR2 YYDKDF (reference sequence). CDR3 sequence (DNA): TGTGCCTCCAGGGCTAGCGGGGGGGTCGGGGAGCTGTTTTTT. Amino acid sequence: CASRASGGVGELFF.

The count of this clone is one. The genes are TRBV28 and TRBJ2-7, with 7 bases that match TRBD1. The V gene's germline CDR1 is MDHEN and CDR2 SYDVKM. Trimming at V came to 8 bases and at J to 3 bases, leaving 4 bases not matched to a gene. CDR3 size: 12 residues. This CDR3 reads CASWAGGYEQYF. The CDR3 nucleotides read TGTGCCAGCTGGGCAGGGGGCTACGAGCAGTACTTC.